This entry is about one T cell receptor beta chain. As yet, its antigen is unknown. This sample was taken from a study of T-cell memory formation after mild COVID-19. Whole-study context: Among the donors, TCR clusters were largely specific to each donor.

Trimming took 4 bases from V and 0 from J, leaving 14 bases between them. The CDR3 contains 16 residues. CDR1 is SGHVS, CDR2 FNYEAQ, per germline. Using constant-segment primers, 5'RACE produced TCR alpha and TCR beta cDNA libraries carrying sample barcodes and UMIs. Each CDR3 protein is one row after TCRdb ran MiXCR on the 5' RACE reads. Found here are approximately 400,000 distinct CDR3 sequences, around 24% of them singletons; the top ten hold 7% to 9.5%. Whole-study results and caveats: Within pre-infection memory, some responding clones were found, suggesting cross-reactive memory joined.

The source material was PBMCs or a T cell subset sorted from them (not recorded which). The V and J genes are TRBV7-6 and TRBJ2-3; the D gene is possibly TRBD2 (7 bases). The origin of this receptor is an adult woman who had mild COVID-19 (a few samples of this study predate the infection). Cell type and time point are not known. CDR3 sequence: CASSWAGGPSTDTQYF. CDR3 DNA: TGTGCCAGCAGCTGGGCCGGGGGGCCGAGCACAGATACGCAGTATTTT.